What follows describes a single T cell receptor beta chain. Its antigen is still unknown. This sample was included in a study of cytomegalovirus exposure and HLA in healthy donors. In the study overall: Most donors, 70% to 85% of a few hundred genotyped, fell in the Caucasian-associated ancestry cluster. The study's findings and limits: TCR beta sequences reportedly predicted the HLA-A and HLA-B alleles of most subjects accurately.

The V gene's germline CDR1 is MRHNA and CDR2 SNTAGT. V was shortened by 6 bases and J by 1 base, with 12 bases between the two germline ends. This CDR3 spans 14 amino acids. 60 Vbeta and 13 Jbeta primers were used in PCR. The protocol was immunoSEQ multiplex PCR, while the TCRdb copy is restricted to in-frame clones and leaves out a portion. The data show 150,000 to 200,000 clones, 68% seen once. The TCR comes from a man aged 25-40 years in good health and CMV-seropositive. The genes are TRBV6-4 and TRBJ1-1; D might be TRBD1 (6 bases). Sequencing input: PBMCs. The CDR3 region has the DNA TGTGCCAGCAGGCTGACAGGAGAGAACACTGAAGCTTTCTTT. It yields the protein CASRLTGENTEAFF.